What follows are 13 T cell receptor beta chains derived from one specimen sequenced in a study of blood T cell repertoires in COVID-19. Method: immunoSEQ multiplex PCR; TCRdb's copy keeps in-frame clones and lacks some. Of around 83,000 clones in the sample, 85% to 90% were seen once. The sample consisted of peripheral blood. The receptor source for this set is a man older than 75 with active or convalescent COVID-19.

The rearrangement joins TRBV27 to TRBJ1-2, with a tentative D call TRBD1 (5 bases). CDR1 is MNHEY, CDR2 SMNVEV, per germline (reference sequence). This CDR3 is 15 amino acids long. Trimming removed 6 bases at V and 5 bases at J, with 19 bases between. The chain's CDR3 is CASSRRTGGEYGYTF. CDR3 bases: TGTGCCAGCAGCCGACGGACCGGGGGGGAGTATGGCTACACCTTC.

J is TRBJ1-3 and V is TRBV2, with no clear D. The CDR3 runs 13 residues. V lost 3 bases and J 4 bases, leaving 7 bases between the germline ends. Germline V gene lookup returns CDR1 SNHLY and CDR2 FYNNEI. The CDR3 DNA is TGTGCCAGCAGTGAGACGGAGGGAAACACCATATATTTT. Residues: CASSETEGNTIYF. Filled out from reference TRBV2 and TRBJ1-3, the complete variable domain reads EPEVTQTPSHQVTQMGQEVILRCVPISNHLYFYWYRQILGQKVEFLVSFYNNEISEKSEIFDDQFSVERPDGSNFTLKIRSTKLEDSAMYFCASSETEGNTIYFGEGSWLTVV.

This chain joins TRBV5-5 and TRBJ1-2; D not certain. Germline CDR1 SGHKS, CDR2 YYEKEE (reference sequence). V was pared by 7 bases and J by 5 bases, with 24 bases between. The CDR3 covers 16 residues. The CDR3 loop is CASSVSLRGPGYGYTF. For the CDR3, the DNA is TGTGCCAGCTCTGTGTCGCTCCGTGGGCCGGGATATGGCTACACCTTC. Full variable domain (missing parts from reference TRBV5-5 and TRBJ1-2): DAGVTQSPTHLIKTRGQQVTLRCSPISGHKSVSWYQQVLGQGPQFIFQYYEKEERGRGNFPDRFSARQFPNYSSELNVNALLLGDSALYLCASSVSLRGPGYGYTFGSGTRLTVV.

The V gene is TRBV24-1, the J gene TRBJ2-2; maybe TRBD2 (6 bases). The CDR3 has 16 residues. The germline V gene encodes CDR1 KGHDR and CDR2 SFDVKD. The V end lost 7 bases, the J end lost 2 bases, and 16 bases lay between the germline ends. CDR3 loop: CATSLSGTGNTGELFF. The CDR3 DNA sequence: TGTGCCACCAGCCTCTCCGGGACTGGAAACACCGGGGAGCTGTTTTTT.

The CDR3 reads CSVAPTGRSPEAFF. The DNA for the CDR3 is TGCAGCGTTGCTCCGACAGGGAGGTCTCCTGAAGCTTTCTTT. The chain combines TRBV29-1 with TRBJ1-1; 7 bases align to TRBD1. The CDR3 covers 14 residues. Germline V gene sequence: CDR1 SQVTM, CDR2 ANQGSEA. The V segment lost 4 bases and the J segment 6 bases; nucleotides outside the gene matches: 11.

This clone was recorded only once. This sequence joins TRBV7-4 and TRBJ2-7; 8 nucleotides align to TRBD1. Trimming at V came to 5 bases and at J to 4 bases, leaving 10 bases not matched to a gene. Germline-derived CDR1 and CDR2 are SGHVT and SQSDAQ. The CDR3 loop spans 15 amino acids. The DNA of the CDR3 is TGTGCCAGCAGCCCCAAAACAGGGGGGTTTTACGAGCAGTACGTC. This codes for CASSPKTGGFYEQYV.

The gene calls are TRBV10-1 and TRBJ2-1; D not certain. This CDR3 is 15 amino acids long. Looked up from germline, CDR1 is WNHNN and CDR2 is SYGVQD (reference sequence). The ends were cut back, 3 bases at V and 8 bases at J, with 17 bases in the middle. CDR3 amino acids: CASSDGSSPFDEQFF. The DNA of the CDR3 is TGCGCCAGCAGTGATGGGTCTAGTCCTTTCGATGAGCAGTTCTTC.

The sample holds a few counts of this clone. The V call is TRBV20-1, the J call TRBJ1-1; D call uncertain. The CDR3 runs to 12 residues. Between the trimmed V and J ends, which lost 3 bases and 4 bases, there was a span of 9 bases. Germline-derived CDR1 and CDR2 are DFQATT and SNEGSKA (reference sequence). The CDR3 spells CSASSRVTEAFF. The CDR3 DNA reads as TGCAGTGCTAGTTCGAGGGTCACTGAAGCTTTCTTT.

This chain joins TRBV24-1 and TRBJ2-1, with 12 bases that match TRBD1. This CDR3 comprises 16 residues. The germline CDR1 and CDR2 sequences are KGHDR and SFDVKD. V trimming: 4 bases; J trimming: 9 bases; junction bases outside the gene matches: 9. This chain's CDR3 is CATSDPGTGGGGEQFF. The CDR3 DNA reads TGTGCCACCAGTGACCCTGGGACAGGGGGCGGGGGTGAGCAGTTCTTC.

In DNA, the CDR3 is TGCGCCAGCAGCTCACCGACAGGGGGAGGGGATGGCTACACCTTC. Encoded protein: CASSSPTGGGDGYTF. The chain employs TRBV5-1 and TRBJ1-2; 9 bases fit TRBD1. CDR3 length: 15 amino acids. Trimming cost V 3 bases and J 6 bases; bases outside gene matches: 9. CDR1 is SGHRS and CDR2 is YFSETQ in the germline V gene.

The rearrangement uses TRBV3-1 (or the pseudogene TRBV3-2) and TRBJ1-2; the D is unclear. V was clipped by 4 bases and J by 8 bases, with 17 bases between them. CDR1 is LGHDT and CDR2 is YNNKEL in the germline V gene (reference sequence). The CDR3 has 14 amino acids. The DNA of the CDR3 is TGTGCCAGCAGCCCGAGGGCGGCACCTGGGGGCTACACCTTC. Translation: CASSPRAAPGGYTF.

This sequence joins TRBV2 and TRBJ1-6, with 7 bases matching TRBD1. CDR1 is SNHLY, CDR2 FYNNEI, per germline. The length of the CDR3 is 15 residues. V lost 11 bases to trimming and J lost 6 bases; unmatched junction nucleotides: 13. DNA for the CDR3: TGTGCCGGAACCCCTTTGGGACAGCGTAATTCACCCCTCCACTTT. Translation: CAGTPLGQRNSPLHF.

V is TRBV6-5 and J is TRBJ1-6; no firm D call. Germline CDR1 reads MNHEY; CDR2 reads SVGAGI. Deletions cut 8 bases from V and 5 bases from J, with 10 bases between. This CDR3 region has 13 residues. CDR3 nucleotide sequence: TGTGCCAGCGGGCGGGCAGATAATTCACCCCTCCACTTT. It translates to CASGRADNSPLHF.